Detailed here is one T cell receptor beta chain. This clone was found once. It lacks a known antigen. Nothing much larger sits one base from this clone, and base qualities are not available. The immunoSEQ Assay, a bias-controlled multiplex PCR, was used to amplify TCRbeta CDR3 regions from genomic DNA. The authors' analysis ran thus. Within the assay, amplification of reference gene primers was used to estimate how many nucleated cells each sample contained. To quantify the absolute abundance of each unique TCRbeta CDR3 rearrangement, sequence reads were collapsed and filtered. Productive Simpson clonality was computed per sample as the square root of Simpson's diversity index over productive rearrangements. TCRdb carries this immuneACCESS record with in-frame sequences only. Its versions omit some clonotypes, under half of them owing to an unresolved V gene in the studies checked, with the rest unexplained. That table supplies the V and J calls and clone size; D and trimming were determined from the DNA. Recorded for this sample are over 250,000 clones; over 75% of them occurred a single time. The top ten clonotypes cover approximately 5.3% of the sample.

This entry belongs to a study of blood T cell repertoires in COVID-19 (dated by TCRdb to 2020 to 2022). About the study as a whole: The collaborator samples originated in the United States, Italy and Spain and spanned the acute and convalescent phases of COVID-19. The prospective study material was composed of cDNA or gDNA derived from T cells, B-cell-depleted T cells, or PBMCs. The dataset comprised deeply sampled blood TCRbeta repertoires from subjects exposed to, actively infected with, or recovered from COVID-19. The repertoires were released in a freely available public database intended as a resource for research on the immune response to SARS-CoV-2. The samples were drawn from two sources: the first 160 participants of the ongoing ImmuneRACE study, and 1,000 to 1,500 subjects contributed by 6 global collaborators. The sample metadata nearly always contained a de-identified subject ID, COVID-19 status, age in years and sex. HLA class I and class II types, where available, came from metadata supplied by the sample provider rather than from assay-based typing.

Broad study findings and their caveats: The amount of clinical and demographic metadata varied by source and participant and was provided uncurated.

Participants in the prospective study were aged about 18 to 89 years, lived in under 30 United States geographic areas, and enrolled through a virtual design. To assign participants to cohorts, the prospective study relied on clinical history that participants themselves reported in a screening survey and a study questionnaire. ImmuneRACE Cohort 3 recovered participants were defined by two consecutive negative NP/OP PCR tests, healthcare professional clearance, or symptom resolution. In the prospective study, whole blood, serum and a nasopharyngeal or oropharyngeal swab were collected from each participant by mobile phlebotomists. Over a roughly two-month period, participants in the prospective study had the option of providing additional blood draws and questionnaires. Before DNA extraction, prospective study blood samples were shipped either frozen or at room temperature. This clonotype was obtained from a woman aged 25 to 39 who had recovered from COVID-19. Sequencing input: PBMCs or T cells enriched from blood (not recorded which).

The nucleotide sequence reads as follows: TGTGCCAGCAGTGAAGTGGCCGCTTCCTACGAGCAGTACTTC. This sequence encodes CASSEVAASYEQYF. The chain links TRBV6-1 with TRBJ2-7; no D gene can be assigned with confidence. Including cysteine and phenylalanine, the CDR3 has 14 amino acids. Only the CDR3 DNA stays, 42 bases, in frame from base 1. Via the germline V gene, CDR1 is MNHNS and CDR2 SASEGT. V and J are truncated by 1 base and 1 base respectively, leaving an intervening sequence of 8 bases.